The T cell receptor (beta chain) described here comes from a study of cytomegalovirus exposure and HLA in healthy donors. Looking at the study overall: Of all 400 or so donors who were genotyped, about 84% belonged to the Caucasian-associated ancestry cluster.

Concerning this clone itself: Its antigen is still unknown.

Losses at the gene ends were 2 bases for V and 6 bases for J; bases not matched to a gene: 10. This CDR3 comprises 16 residues. The PCR used 60 Vbeta and 13 Jbeta primers. This table comes from immunoSEQ multiplex PCR, and its TCRdb copy is limited to in-frame clones, with some not included. Its listing shows tens of thousands of clones. Study-wide points: Reports described diagnosis of cytomegalovirus status by the classifier as highly specific and sensitive. As immune exposure information, only CMV serostatus was available.

The gene calls are TRBV5-3 and TRBJ1-5, with TRBD1 matching 8 bases. TRBV5-3 is an ORF; its function is uncertain. The sequence derives from a woman aged 30 to 39 in good health and CMV-seropositive. Sequencing was performed on PBMCs. CDR3 nucleotides: TGTGCCAGAAGCTTCCGGGGGCAGGGGGCTTCTCAGCCCCAGCATTTT. It yields the protein CARSFRGQGASQPQHF.